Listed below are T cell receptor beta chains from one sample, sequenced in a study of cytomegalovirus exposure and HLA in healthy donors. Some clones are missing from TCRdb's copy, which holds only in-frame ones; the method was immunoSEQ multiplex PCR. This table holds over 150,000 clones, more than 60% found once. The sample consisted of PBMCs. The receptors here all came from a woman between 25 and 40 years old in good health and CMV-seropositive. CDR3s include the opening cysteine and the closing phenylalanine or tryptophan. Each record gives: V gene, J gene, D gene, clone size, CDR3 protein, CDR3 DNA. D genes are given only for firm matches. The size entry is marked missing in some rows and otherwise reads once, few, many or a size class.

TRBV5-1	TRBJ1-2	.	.	CASSTDSNYGYTF	TGCGCCAGCAGCACGGACAGTAACTATGGCTACACCTTC
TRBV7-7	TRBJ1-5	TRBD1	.	CASSLADRRNQPQHF	TGTGCCAGCAGCTTAGCGGACAGGCGAAATCAGCCCCAGCATTTT
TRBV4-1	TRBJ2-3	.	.	CASSQTGTQGTQYF	TGCGCCAGCAGCCAGACCGGGACACAGGGTACGCAGTATTTT
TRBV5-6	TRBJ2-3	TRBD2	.	CASSSYRTSGVADTQYF	TGTGCCAGCAGCTCGTACCGGACTAGCGGGGTGGCGGATACGCAGTATTTT
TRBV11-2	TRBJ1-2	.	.	CASSLNIGGTYGYTF	TGTGCCAGCAGCTTAAATATCGGGGGAACCTATGGCTACACCTTC
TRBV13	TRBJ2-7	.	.	CASSFFGGIEQYF	TGTGCCAGCAGCTTTTTCGGCGGGATCGAGCAGTACTTC
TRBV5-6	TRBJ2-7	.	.	CASSLGVSDEQYF	TGTGCCAGCAGCTTGGGTGTCAGTGACGAGCAGTACTTC
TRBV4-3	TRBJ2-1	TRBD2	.	CASSNQLAGDFNEQFF	TGCGCCAGCAGCAATCAACTAGCGGGAGATTTCAATGAGCAGTTCTTC
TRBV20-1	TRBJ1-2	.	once	CSASLYGYTF	TGCAGTGCTTCCCTTTATGGCTACACCTTC
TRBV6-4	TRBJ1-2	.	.	CASSEQPAGGYTF	TGTGCCAGCTCGGAGCAGCCCGCCGGAGGCTACACCTTC
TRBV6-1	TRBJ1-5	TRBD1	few	CASRGQGGNQPQHF	TGTGCCAGCAGGGGACAGGGCGGCAATCAGCCCCAGCATTTT
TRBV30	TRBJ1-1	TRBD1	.	CAWTYRDSRNTEAFF	TGTGCCTGGACCTACCGGGACAGCCGGAACACTGAAGCTTTCTTT
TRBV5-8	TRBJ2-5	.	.	CASSPPGWGETQYF	TGTGCCAGCAGCCCCCCGGGATGGGGAGAGACCCAGTACTTC
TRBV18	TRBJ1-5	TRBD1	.	CASSPVRDSNQPQHF	TGTGCCAGCTCACCGGTACGGGACAGTAATCAGCCCCAGCATTTT
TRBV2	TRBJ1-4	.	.	CASSGGLGEKLFF	TGTGCCAGCAGTGGCGGACTCGGGGAAAAACTGTTTTTT
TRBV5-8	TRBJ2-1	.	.	CASSHQGSFLNEQFF	TGTGCCAGCAGCCACCAGGGGTCTTTTCTGAATGAGCAGTTCTTC
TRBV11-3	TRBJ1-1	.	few	CASSLGGQSNTEAFF	TGTGCCAGCAGCTTAGGAGGACAGTCGAACACTGAAGCTTTCTTT